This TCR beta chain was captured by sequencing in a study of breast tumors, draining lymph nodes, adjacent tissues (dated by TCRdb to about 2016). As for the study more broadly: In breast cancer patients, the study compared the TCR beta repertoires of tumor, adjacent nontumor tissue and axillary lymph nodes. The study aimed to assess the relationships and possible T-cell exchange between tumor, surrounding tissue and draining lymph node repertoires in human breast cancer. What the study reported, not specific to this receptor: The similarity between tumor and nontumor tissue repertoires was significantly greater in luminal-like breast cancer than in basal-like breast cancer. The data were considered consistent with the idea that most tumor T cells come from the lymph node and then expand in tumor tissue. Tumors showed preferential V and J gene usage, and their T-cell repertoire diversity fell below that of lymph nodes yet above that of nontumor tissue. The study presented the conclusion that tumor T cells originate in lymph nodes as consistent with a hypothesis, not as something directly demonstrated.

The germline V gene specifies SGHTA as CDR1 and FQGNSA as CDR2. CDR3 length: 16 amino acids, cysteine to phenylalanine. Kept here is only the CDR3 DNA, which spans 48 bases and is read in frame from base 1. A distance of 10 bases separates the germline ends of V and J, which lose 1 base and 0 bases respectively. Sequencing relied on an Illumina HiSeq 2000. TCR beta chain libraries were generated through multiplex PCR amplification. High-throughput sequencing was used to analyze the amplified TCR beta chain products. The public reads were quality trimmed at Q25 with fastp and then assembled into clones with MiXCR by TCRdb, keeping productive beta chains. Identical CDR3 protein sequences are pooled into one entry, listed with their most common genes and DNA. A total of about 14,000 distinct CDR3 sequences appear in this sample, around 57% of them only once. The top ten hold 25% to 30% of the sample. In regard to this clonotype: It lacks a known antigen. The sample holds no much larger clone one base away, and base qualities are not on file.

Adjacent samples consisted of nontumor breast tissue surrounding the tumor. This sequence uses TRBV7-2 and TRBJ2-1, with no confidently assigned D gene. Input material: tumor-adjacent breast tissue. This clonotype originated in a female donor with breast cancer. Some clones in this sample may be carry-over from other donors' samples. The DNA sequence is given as TGTGCCAGCAGCTTAGATCGGGCTCTCTCCTACAATGAGCAGTTCTTC. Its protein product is CASSLDRALSYNEQFF.